This T cell receptor (beta chain) originates from a study of T cell repertoires in cytomegalovirus infection. Looking at the study overall: In public TCR beta signatures, there were indications of both CMV infection and matching HLA type. Study-wide findings and caveats: Public TCR beta family frequency separated CMV-and-HLA carriers, including in an independent cohort. The response measured ex vivo was dominated by TCR beta clonotypes (HLA-C-restricted and CMV-specific).

In regard to this clonotype: Its antigen remains unidentified.

TCRdb re-called the reads with MiXCR, one entry per CDR3 protein. This table holds 150,000 to 200,000 distinct CDR3 sequences, about 21% found once. Germline V gene sequence: CDR1 SGHTA, CDR2 FQGNSA. V dropped 1 base and J dropped 5; count of bases not matched to a gene: 7. The CDR3 runs 16 residues. The specimen was PBMCs. This clonotype was sampled from a human donor in good health (CMV status not recorded). Some clones in this sample may be carry-over from other donors' samples. The rearrangement links TRBV7-2 to TRBJ2-7; TRBD2 matches at 11 bases. The CDR3: CASSLVAGGPGNEQYF. Written as DNA, the CDR3 is TGTGCCAGCAGCTTAGTAGCGGGAGGGCCGGGGAACGAGCAGTACTTC.